This entry describes one TCR beta chain. In the study's own analysis: Amplification of reference gene primers was used by the study to estimate nucleated cell counts. Sequencing used immunoSEQ multiplex PCR; TCRdb keeps in-frame clones, though not all of them. Clone size and the V and J calls come from that table; the DNA yielded D and trimming. The sample holds 260,000 or so clones, 75% to 90% seen once. The sample comes from a study of blood T cell repertoires in COVID-19. The source material was peripheral blood. The clonotype comes from a human donor in a cohort sampled during active COVID-19.

The CDR3 spells CASSPRQGGAQWVFF. The CDR3 nucleotides are TGTGCCAGCAGTCCACGACAGGGGGGTGCCCAATGGGTGTTTTTT. The rearrangement uses TRBV28 and TRBJ1-4; TRBD1 agrees at 9 bases. Germline CDR1 and CDR2: MDHEN and SYDVKM. The length of the CDR3 is 15 residues. The V and J ends lost 5 bases and 15 bases, in that order; junction bases with no gene match: 16.